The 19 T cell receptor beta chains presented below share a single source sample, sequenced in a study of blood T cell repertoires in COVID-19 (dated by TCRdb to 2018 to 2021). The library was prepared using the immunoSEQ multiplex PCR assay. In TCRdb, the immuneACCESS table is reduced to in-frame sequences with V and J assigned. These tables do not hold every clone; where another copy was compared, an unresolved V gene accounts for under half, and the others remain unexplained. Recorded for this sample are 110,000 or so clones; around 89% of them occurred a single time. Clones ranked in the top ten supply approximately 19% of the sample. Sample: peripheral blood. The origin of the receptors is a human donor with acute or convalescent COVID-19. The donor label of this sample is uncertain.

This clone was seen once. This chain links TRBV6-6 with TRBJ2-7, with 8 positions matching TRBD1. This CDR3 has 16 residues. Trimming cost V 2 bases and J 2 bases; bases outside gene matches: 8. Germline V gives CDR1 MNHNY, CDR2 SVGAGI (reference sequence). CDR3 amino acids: CASSYGSQGAAYEQYF. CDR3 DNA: TGTGCCAGCAGTTACGGTTCGCAGGGGGCGGCCTACGAGCAGTACTTC.

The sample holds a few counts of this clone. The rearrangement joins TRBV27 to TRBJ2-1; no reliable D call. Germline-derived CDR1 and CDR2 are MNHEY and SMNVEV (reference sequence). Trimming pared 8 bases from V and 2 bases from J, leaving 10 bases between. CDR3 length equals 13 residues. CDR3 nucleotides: TGTGCCAGCGGCAGGAAAGCCTACAATGAGCAGTTCTTC. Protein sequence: CASGRKAYNEQFF.

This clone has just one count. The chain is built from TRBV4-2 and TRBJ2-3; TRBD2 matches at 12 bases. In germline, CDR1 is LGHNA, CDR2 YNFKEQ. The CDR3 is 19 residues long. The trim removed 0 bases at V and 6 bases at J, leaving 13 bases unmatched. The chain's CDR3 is CASSQDRLAGGLRFDTQYF. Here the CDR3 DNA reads TGTGCCAGCAGCCAAGATCGTCTAGCGGGGGGGCTTCGGTTTGATACGCAGTATTTT.

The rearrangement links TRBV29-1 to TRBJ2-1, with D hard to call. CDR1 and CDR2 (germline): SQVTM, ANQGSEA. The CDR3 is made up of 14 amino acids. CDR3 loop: CSAPRLSSYNEQFF. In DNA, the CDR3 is TGCAGTGCCCCTAGGCTAAGCTCCTACAATGAGCAGTTCTTC.

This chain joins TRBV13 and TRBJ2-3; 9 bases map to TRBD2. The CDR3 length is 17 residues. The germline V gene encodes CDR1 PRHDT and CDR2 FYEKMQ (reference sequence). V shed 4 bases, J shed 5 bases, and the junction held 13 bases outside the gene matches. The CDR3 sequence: CASSSTGTSFREDTQYF. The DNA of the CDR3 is TGTGCCAGCAGCTCCACCGGGACTAGCTTCCGCGAAGATACGCAGTATTTT.

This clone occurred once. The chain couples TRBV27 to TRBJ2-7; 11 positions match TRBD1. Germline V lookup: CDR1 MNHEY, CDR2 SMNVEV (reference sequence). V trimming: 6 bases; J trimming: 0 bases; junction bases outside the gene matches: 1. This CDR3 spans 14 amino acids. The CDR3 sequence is CASRGTGGSYEQYF. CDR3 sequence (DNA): TGTGCCAGCAGGGGGACAGGGGGCTCCTACGAGCAGTACTTC.

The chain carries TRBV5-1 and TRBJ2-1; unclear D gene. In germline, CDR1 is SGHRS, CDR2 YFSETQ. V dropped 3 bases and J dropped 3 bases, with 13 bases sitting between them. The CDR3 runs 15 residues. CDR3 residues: CASSSEHPHYNEQFF. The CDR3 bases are TGCGCCAGCAGCTCCGAGCATCCCCACTACAATGAGCAGTTCTTC.

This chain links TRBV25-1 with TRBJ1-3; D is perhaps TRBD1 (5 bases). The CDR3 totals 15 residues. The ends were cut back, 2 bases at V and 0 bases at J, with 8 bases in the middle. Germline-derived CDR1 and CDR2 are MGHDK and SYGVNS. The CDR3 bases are TGTGCCAGCAGTGAAACAGGCGACTCTGGAAACACCATATATTTT. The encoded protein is CASSETGDSGNTIYF. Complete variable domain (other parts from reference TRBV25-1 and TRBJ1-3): EADIYQTPRYLVIGTGKKITLECSQTMGHDKMYWYQQDPGMELHLIHYSYGVNSTEKGDLSSESTVSRIRTEHFPLTLESARPSHTSQYLCASSETGDSGNTIYFGEGSWLTVV.

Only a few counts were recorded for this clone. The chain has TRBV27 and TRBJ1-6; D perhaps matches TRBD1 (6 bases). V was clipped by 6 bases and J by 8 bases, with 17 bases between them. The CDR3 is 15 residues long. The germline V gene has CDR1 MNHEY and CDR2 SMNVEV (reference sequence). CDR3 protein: CASRDPGTPYSPLHF. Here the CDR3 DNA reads TGTGCCAGCAGAGATCCAGGGACACCTTATTCACCCCTCCACTTT.

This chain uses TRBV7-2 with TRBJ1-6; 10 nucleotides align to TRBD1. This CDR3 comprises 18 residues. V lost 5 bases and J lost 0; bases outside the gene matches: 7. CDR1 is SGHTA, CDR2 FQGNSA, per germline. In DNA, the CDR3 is TGTGCCAGCAGCGGGACGAGGGACAGGGGCTCCTATAATTCACCCCTCCACTTT. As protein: CASSGTRDRGSYNSPLHF.

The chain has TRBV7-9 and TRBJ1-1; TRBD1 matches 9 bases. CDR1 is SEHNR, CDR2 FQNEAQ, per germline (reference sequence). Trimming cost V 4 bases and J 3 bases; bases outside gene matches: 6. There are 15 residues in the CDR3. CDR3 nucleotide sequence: TGTGCCAGCAGCTATGGGACAGGGTCTGACACTGAAGCTTTCTTT. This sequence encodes CASSYGTGSDTEAFF.

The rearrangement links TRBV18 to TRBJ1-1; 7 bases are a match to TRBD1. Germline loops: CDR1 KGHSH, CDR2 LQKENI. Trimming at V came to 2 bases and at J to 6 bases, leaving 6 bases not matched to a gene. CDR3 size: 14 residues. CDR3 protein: CASSPIEGAAEAFF. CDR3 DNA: TGTGCCAGCTCACCAATAGAGGGGGCCGCTGAAGCTTTCTTT.

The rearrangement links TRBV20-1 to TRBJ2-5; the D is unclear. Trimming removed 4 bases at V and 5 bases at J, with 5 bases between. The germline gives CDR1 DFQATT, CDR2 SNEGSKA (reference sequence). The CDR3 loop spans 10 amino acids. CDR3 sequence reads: CSATLETQYF. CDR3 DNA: TGCAGTGCTACCCTGGAGACCCAGTACTTC.

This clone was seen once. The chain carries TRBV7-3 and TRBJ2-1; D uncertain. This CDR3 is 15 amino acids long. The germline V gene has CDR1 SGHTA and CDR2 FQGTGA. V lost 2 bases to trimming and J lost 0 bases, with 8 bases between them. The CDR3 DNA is TGTGCCAGCAGCTTAGGGCAGACCTCCTACAATGAGCAGTTCTTC. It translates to CASSLGQTSYNEQFF.

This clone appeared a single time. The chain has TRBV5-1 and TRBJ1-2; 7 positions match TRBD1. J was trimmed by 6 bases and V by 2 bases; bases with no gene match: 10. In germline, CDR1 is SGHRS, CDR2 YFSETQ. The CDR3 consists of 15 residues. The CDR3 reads CASSFPLGGGDGYTF. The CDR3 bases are TGCGCCAGCAGCTTCCCACTCGGAGGGGGCGATGGCTACACCTTC.

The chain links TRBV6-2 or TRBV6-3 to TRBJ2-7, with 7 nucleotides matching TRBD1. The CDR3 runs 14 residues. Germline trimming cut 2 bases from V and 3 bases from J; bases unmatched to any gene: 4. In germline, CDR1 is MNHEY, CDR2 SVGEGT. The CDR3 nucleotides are TGTGCCAGCAGTTACCCCTGGGACAGCTACGAGCAGTACTTC. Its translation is CASSYPWDSYEQYF.

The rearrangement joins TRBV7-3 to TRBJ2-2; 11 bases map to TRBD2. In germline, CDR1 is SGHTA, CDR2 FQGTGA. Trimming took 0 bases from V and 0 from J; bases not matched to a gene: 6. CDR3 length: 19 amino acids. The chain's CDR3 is CASSLTALAGGANTGELFF. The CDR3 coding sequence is TGTGCCAGCAGCTTAACGGCGCTAGCGGGGGGTGCGAACACCGGGGAGCTGTTTTTT.

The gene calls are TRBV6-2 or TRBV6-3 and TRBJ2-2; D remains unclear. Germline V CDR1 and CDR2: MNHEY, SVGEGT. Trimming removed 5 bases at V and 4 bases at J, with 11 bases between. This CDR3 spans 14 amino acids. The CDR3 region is CASSAMRSTGELFF. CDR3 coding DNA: TGTGCCAGCAGTGCCATGAGGTCCACCGGGGAGCTGTTTTTT.

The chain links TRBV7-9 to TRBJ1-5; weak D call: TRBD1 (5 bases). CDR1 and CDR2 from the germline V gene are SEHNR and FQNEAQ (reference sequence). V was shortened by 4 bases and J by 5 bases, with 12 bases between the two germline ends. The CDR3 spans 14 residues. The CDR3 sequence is CASSYDSPYQPQHF. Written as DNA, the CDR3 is TGTGCCAGCAGCTACGACAGTCCGTATCAGCCCCAGCATTTT.